Listed below are T cell receptor beta chains from one sample, sequenced in a study of blood T cell repertoires in COVID-19. The protocol was immunoSEQ multiplex PCR, while the TCRdb copy is restricted to in-frame clones and leaves out a portion. The sample holds some 150,000 clones, around 83% seen once. Sequencing was done on a sample of peripheral blood. These receptors were taken from a human donor with acute or convalescent COVID-19. The donor label of this sample is uncertain. CDR3s include the opening cysteine and the closing phenylalanine or tryptophan. A D gene is named only where the DNA matches it firmly. Clone sizes are given selectively: once, few, many, or a class where the clone is expanded.

abundance	d_gene	v_gene	j_gene	CDR3nt	CDR3aa
-	-	TRBV6-1	TRBJ1-3	TGTGCCAGCAGTGAATATTGGGCAGGCTCTGGAAACACCATATATTTT	CASSEYWAGSGNTIYF
-	-	TRBV24-1	TRBJ1-4	TGTGCCACCTCCTACGAGGGTGAAAAACTGTTTTTT	CATSYEGEKLFF
-	TRBD1	TRBV4-2	TRBJ1-2	TGTGCCAGCAGCCAAGAAGCAGGGGGCGGCTCTATCGGCTACACCTTC	CASSQEAGGGSIGYTF
-	TRBD1	TRBV7-9	TRBJ2-7	TGTGCCAGCAGTCCCGGGACAGGGGTGAGCGAGCAGTACTTC	CASSPGTGVSEQYF
-	TRBD2	TRBV5-1	TRBJ2-3	TGCGCCAGCTGCTCGGGAGGTTCGGCAGATACGCAGTATTTT	CASCSGGSADTQYF
-	-	TRBV3-1/TRBV3-2	TRBJ2-6	TGTGCCAGCAGCCAAAGGGGAACCGGGGCCAACGTCCTGACTTTC	CASSQRGTGANVLTF
-	-	TRBV29-1	TRBJ1-2	TGCAGCGTTGTTTTTCGGGATGGCTACACCTTC	CSVVFRDGYTF
-	TRBD1	TRBV19	TRBJ1-4	TGTGCCAGTAGGATAGGACAGGGGACTAATGAAAAACTGTTTTTT	CASRIGQGTNEKLFF
once	TRBD2	TRBV7-9	TRBJ2-3	TGTGCCAGCAGCTTAGGACTAGCGGGAGCAGATACGCAGTATTTT	CASSLGLAGADTQYF
-	TRBD1	TRBV30	TRBJ2-1	TGTGCCTGCCCCCGGGACAGGGGTAGCTATGAGCAGTTCTTC	CACPRDRGSYEQFF
-	-	TRBV29-1	TRBJ1-2	TGCAGCGCCTTGGTAGGGGCCTATGGCTACACCTTC	CSALVGAYGYTF
once	-	TRBV18	TRBJ1-5	TGTGCCAGCTCACCAGGGGGGGATCAGCCCCAGCATTTT	CASSPGGDQPQHF
-	-	TRBV18	TRBJ2-1	TGTGCCAGCTCACCACCGGCAGGGATGGACTCCTACAATGAGCAGTTCTTC	CASSPPAGMDSYNEQFF
once	TRBD2	TRBV4-3	TRBJ2-1	TGCGCCAGCAGCCATAGCGCGGGGGGGCCAGACAATGAGCAGTTCTTC	CASSHSAGGPDNEQFF
few	TRBD2	TRBV2	TRBJ2-1	TGTGCCAGCAGCGTAAGCTGGGAGGGCGAGGAAGTCAATGAGCAGTTCTTC	CASSVSWEGEEVNEQFF
-	-	TRBV4-1	TRBJ1-3	TGCGCCAGCAGCCAAGATAAGGGGTTCGGAAACACCATATATTTT	CASSQDKGFGNTIYF
-	TRBD1	TRBV7-2	TRBJ1-1	TGTGCCAGCAGCTTACTCCGAGGACAGGGGTCTGAAGCTTTCTTT	CASSLLRGQGSEAFF
once	-	TRBV19	TRBJ1-2	TGTGCCAGTAGTATTTCCTCCCAAATCGGCTATGGCTACACCTTC	CASSISSQIGYGYTF
few	-	TRBV5-6	TRBJ1-3	TGTGCCAGCAGTCCCGGCAGGGTGCGAAACACCATATATTTT	CASSPGRVRNTIYF